The rows below give T cell receptor beta chains drawn from one sample of a study of T-cell memory formation after mild COVID-19. A single record per CDR3 protein comes from TCRdb applying MiXCR to the 5' RACE reads. The profile shows roughly 400,000 distinct CDR3 sequences, 20% to 25% of them singletons. The specimen sequenced was PBMCs or a T cell subset sorted from them (not recorded which). These receptors were collected from an adult woman who had mild COVID-19 (a few samples of this study predate the infection). Cell type and time point are not known. Both conserved end residues are part of each CDR3. The D gene is left open where the match is weak. Size values are once, few and many counts, or a class for expanded clones, and some rows have none.

D	V	J	length	size	DNA	CDR3
TRBD1	TRBV24-1	TRBJ2-5	14	-	TGTGCCACCAGTGTTCAGGGGGCATCCGAGACCCAGTACTTC	CATSVQGASETQYF
-	TRBV19	TRBJ1-2	14	-	TGTGCCAGGAGTATAACCGGGCCCACCTATGGCTACACCTTC	CARSITGPTYGYTF
-	TRBV29-1	TRBJ2-2	13	-	TGCAGCGTTGGGGGGAGGAACACCGGGGAGCTGTTTTTT	CSVGGRNTGELFF
-	TRBV7-8	TRBJ1-5	21	-	TGTGCCAGCAGCTTAGGGAAGATTGGAACAGGGAGCCCCCTTAGGAATCAGCCCCAGCATTTT	CASSLGKIGTGSPLRNQPQHF
-	TRBV4-1	TRBJ1-5	15	few	TGCGCCAGCAGCCAAGATGGGGCAGAGAATCAGCCCCAGCATTTT	CASSQDGAENQPQHF
-	TRBV20-1	TRBJ2-6	13	few	TGCAGTGCTTGGGTACCTGGGGCCAACGTCCTGACTTTC	CSAWVPGANVLTF
TRBD2	TRBV7-2	TRBJ2-3	16	-	TGTGCCAGCAGCTTAGTGGGTAGCGGGGGAACAGATACGCAGTATTTT	CASSLVGSGGTDTQYF
-	TRBV27	TRBJ2-4	13	few	TGTGCCAGCAGCAACCTAGCCAAAAACATTCAGTACTTC	CASSNLAKNIQYF
-	TRBV12-3/TRBV12-4	TRBJ1-3	13	-	TGTGCCAGCAGTTTGGGCCGGGCCGGGACCGTATATTTT	CASSLGRAGTVYF
-	TRBV7-6	TRBJ2-3	16	few	TGTGCCAGCAGCTTACCAGGCAGGGGGGGCACAGATACGCAGTATTTT	CASSLPGRGGTDTQYF
-	TRBV19	TRBJ1-5	13	-	TGTGCCAGTAAAGGGGCACGAAATCAGCCCCAGCATTTT	CASKGARNQPQHF
-	TRBV18	TRBJ2-6	16	few	TGTGCCAGCTCACCGAGGGGACCGTCTGGGGCCAACGTCCTGACTTTC	CASSPRGPSGANVLTF
-	TRBV29-1	TRBJ1-1	15	few	TGCAGCGTTGAAAGTGGGATGCGGGGCGGCACTGAAGCTTTCTTT	CSVESGMRGGTEAFF
-	TRBV12-3/TRBV12-4	TRBJ1-3	14	many	TGTGCCAGCAGTGTCAGAGATTCTGGAAACACCATATATTTT	CASSVRDSGNTIYF
-	TRBV2	TRBJ2-3	13	-	TGTGCCAGCAGTGACAGGGTTACAGATACGCAGTATTTT	CASSDRVTDTQYF
TRBD1	TRBV12-3/TRBV12-4	TRBJ2-2	17	-	TGTGCCAGCATCCGAACCGGACAGGGGAATATGCCCGGGGAGCTGTTTTTT	CASIRTGQGNMPGELFF
-	TRBV7-8	TRBJ1-1	13	few	TGTGCCAGCAGCCACGGTTCAGAGGCTGAAGCTTTCTTT	CASSHGSEAEAFF
TRBD2	TRBV6-5	TRBJ2-3	15	-	TGTGCCAGCTCCTACCTGAACGGGGGGGCAGATACGCAGTATTTT	CASSYLNGGADTQYF
TRBD1	TRBV30	TRBJ2-3	13	few	TGTGCCTGGCGGGACAGGGTAATAGATACGCAGTATTTT	CAWRDRVIDTQYF
-	TRBV6-2/TRBV6-3	TRBJ1-1	16	few	TGTGCCAGCAGTTACGCCACCGGGACACCGAACACTGAAGCTTTCTTT	CASSYATGTPNTEAFF
-	TRBV15	TRBJ2-3	16	few	TGTGCCACCAGCAGAGTACTTGGGAGTAGCACAGATACGCAGTATTTT	CATSRVLGSSTDTQYF
-	TRBV7-7	TRBJ2-3	16	-	TGTGCCAGCAGCTTAGGCCCTTGGGGCACGGCAGATACGCAGTATTTT	CASSLGPWGTADTQYF
-	TRBV7-8	TRBJ1-4	11	-	TGTGCCAGCAGCTCCCTTGAAAAACTGTTTTTT	CASSSLEKLFF
TRBD1	TRBV5-1	TRBJ2-7	14	few	TGCGCCAGCAGCTTCACAGGGGTCTCCTACGAGCAGTACTTC	CASSFTGVSYEQYF
-	TRBV6-6	TRBJ1-5	11	-	TGTGCCAGCAGTCCCCCCGGGCCCCAGCATTTT	CASSPPGPQHF
TRBD2	TRBV20-1	TRBJ2-5	15	-	TGCAGTGCTTCGGGGGGGGACGGGGTGCAAGAGACCCAGTACTTC	CSASGGDGVQETQYF
-	TRBV7-9	TRBJ2-3	15	-	TGTGCCAGCAGCTTACCCCTTACAGGTGGCGATACGCAGTATTTT	CASSLPLTGGDTQYF
-	TRBV7-9	TRBJ2-6	13	few	TGTGCCATCGGGGCGCCTGGGGCCAACGTCCTGACTTTC	CAIGAPGANVLTF
-	TRBV12-3/TRBV12-4	TRBJ2-3	13	few	TGTGCCAGCAGTCCCCCCGGCCGAGATACGCAGTATTTT	CASSPPGRDTQYF
-	TRBV2	TRBJ2-2	13	few	TGTGCCAGCAGAGGGGCGGACACCGGGGAGCTGTTTTTT	CASRGADTGELFF
TRBD1	TRBV5-1	TRBJ1-1	15	-	TGCGCCAGCAGCTTGGGACAGGGATGGGTCGCTGAAGCTTTCTTT	CASSLGQGWVAEAFF
-	TRBV7-9	TRBJ1-2	12	few	TGTGCCAGCAGCGCCTCAGCGGGTGGCTACACCTTC	CASSASAGGYTF
TRBD2	TRBV7-9	TRBJ2-3	16	few	TGTGCCAGCAGCTCGGGACTAGCGGGGAAGACAGATACGCAGTATTTT	CASSSGLAGKTDTQYF
-	TRBV20-1	TRBJ2-3	15	-	TGCAGTGCTAGAGACACTGTCGCTAGCACAGATACGCAGTATTTT	CSARDTVASTDTQYF
-	TRBV9	TRBJ2-2	17	-	TGTGCCAGCAGCGTAGAAGGAAGCGCAACGAACACAGGGGAGCTGTTTTTT	CASSVEGSATNTGELFF
-	TRBV12-3/TRBV12-4	TRBJ1-5	15	-	TGTGCCAGCAGAAGGGAGGCTGGGGCCAATCAGCCCCAGCATTTT	CASRREAGANQPQHF
TRBD2	TRBV19	TRBJ2-1	13	-	TGTGCCAGTAGTAGCCACGGGACTAATGGGCCGTTCTTC	CASSSHGTNGPFF
-	TRBV5-1	TRBJ2-3	15	-	TGCGCCAGCAGCTTGCAGGCACAAAGCACAGATACGCAGTATTTT	CASSLQAQSTDTQYF
-	TRBV9	TRBJ2-2	14	few	TGTGCCAGCAGCGAATCGGCCGGCACCGGGGAGCTGTTTTTT	CASSESAGTGELFF
-	TRBV7-9	TRBJ1-3	13	-	TGTGCCAGCAGCCCAGGATCCGGAAACACCATATATTTT	CASSPGSGNTIYF
TRBD2	TRBV20-1	TRBJ2-7	16	few	TGCAGTGCTAGAGCTTTAGGTCCTAGCGGGACCTACGAGCAGTACTTC	CSARALGPSGTYEQYF
TRBD1	TRBV19	TRBJ1-2	14	-	TGTGCCAGTAGTGGGACAGCCTTTGCCTATGGCTACACCTTC	CASSGTAFAYGYTF
-	TRBV3-1	TRBJ2-2	14	few	TGTGCCAGCAGCCAAGCATCGAACACCGGGGAGCTGTTTTTT	CASSQASNTGELFF
-	TRBV15	TRBJ1-2	19	-	TGTGCCACCAGCAGAGAGCGGGCCCTTACAGGGTTCCAAGGCTATGGCTACACCTTC	CATSRERALTGFQGYGYTF
-	TRBV9	TRBJ2-5	16	-	TGTGCCAGCAGCGTAGCATTAGCGGGGACAGAGAAGACCCAGTACTTC	CASSVALAGTEKTQYF
-	TRBV7-2	TRBJ2-5	14	few	TGTGCCAGCAGCTTTTGGGCCAAGAGGGAGACCCAGTACTTC	CASSFWAKRETQYF